The sequence of this T cell receptor beta chain was determined in a study of siplizumab effects on memory and regulatory T cells. Study results and caveats: Phenotypic classification as naive or memory proved unattainable for roughly 75-97% of proliferating CD4+ or CD8+ clones. Naive T cells seemed more diverse than memory cells and seemed major alloresponse contributors.

Profiling relied on immunoSEQ multiplex PCR, and the TCRdb table lists in-frame clones only, not all of them. Of around 26,000 clones listed, more than 65% are singletons. Germline V lookup: CDR1 SGHRS, CDR2 YFSETQ. V was clipped by 2 bases and J by 6 bases; unmatched bases: 17. This CDR3 is 18 amino acids long. To note about this clone: Its antigen is undetermined.

The sample consisted of memory CD4+ T cells sorted from blood. The gene calls are TRBV5-1 and TRBJ2-7; 10 nucleotides agree with TRBD2. This receptor was taken from a human donor in good health. In nucleotides, the CDR3 is TGCGCCAGCAGCTTCCGCGGATCGACTAGCGGGCCTTTCTTCGAGCAGTACTTC. Translation: CASSFRGSTSGPFFEQYF.